This TCR beta chain was identified during a study of radiotherapy plus CTLA-4 blockade in lung cancer listed by TCRdb under 2018. With respect to the entire study: Objective responses occurred in about 19% of enrolled patients, and under 40% achieved disease control.

The library relied on the immunoSEQ multiplex PCR assay. The immuneACCESS repertoire file appears here via TCRdb, limited to in-frame rearrangements. These files lack a portion of the clones; in checked studies, under half of the deficit traces to unresolved V genes, and the cause of the others is not known. This sample holds around 99,000 clones; 70% to 90% were observed only once. 4.9% of the sample is taken by the ten largest. The study tested focal radiation therapy combined with CTLA-4 blockade (ipilimumab) in patients with chemo-refractory metastatic non-small-cell lung cancer. The CDR3 measures 12 amino acids from cysteine to phenylalanine. Here the CDR3 DNA is all that survives: 36 bases in frame from base 1. CDR1 is given as SGHVS and CDR2 as FNYEAQ, both from the germline V gene. V was cut back by 6 bases and J by 6 bases, leaving a gap of 9 bases between them. A note on this clone: Its antigen is unknown. There are no base qualities to consult, and no much larger clone falls within one base.

The paper as a whole reports these results and caveats: Increased serum interferon-beta after radiation, together with early dynamic changes in blood T cell clones, were reported to be the strongest predictors of response. After treatment with radiotherapy and ipilimumab, TCR clones that originated in tumors expanded in peripheral blood.

Sequencing was performed on peripheral blood, taken from a patient treated with radiotherapy plus ipilimumab. This sequence was found in a human donor with non-small cell lung cancer that progressed on radiotherapy plus ipilimumab. Here the chain combines TRBV7-6 and TRBJ2-1; the D gene could be TRBD1 or TRBD2, each one agreeing over 5 bases. The DNA reads TGTGCCAGCAGGGGACGTCTCAATGAGCAGTTCTTC. Its amino acids are CASRGRLNEQFF.